The 17 T cell receptor beta chains in this list originate from one sample, sequenced in a study of T cells after yellow fever vaccination. One entry per CDR3 protein, called by TCRdb with MiXCR from the 5' RACE reads. The table lists approximately 13,000 distinct CDR3 sequences, 4.5% to 5% of them singletons. Sequenced material: PBMCs, either bulk or a sorted T-cell subset (CD4+, CD8+, memory, or dextramer-sorted; not recorded which), taken 45 days after the yellow fever booster vaccination. These receptors came from a man aged 25-40 years who received the YFV17D yellow fever vaccine.

This clonotype was detected many times. This rearrangement joins TRBV5-4 to TRBJ2-1, with TRBD2 matching 13 bases. Looked up from germline, CDR1 is SGHNT and CDR2 is YYREEE (reference sequence). Germline trimming cut 4 bases from V and 10 bases from J; bases unmatched to any gene: 8. The CDR3 covers 15 residues. In DNA form, the CDR3 reads TGTGCCAGCAGCCCCGGGACTAGCGGGATGGGGGAGCAGTTCTTC. Translated, it gives CASSPGTSGMGEQFF.

In its sample, this clonotype was seen many times. The chain has TRBV20-1 and TRBJ2-1; TRBD2 matches 7 bases. Per the germline V gene, CDR1 is DFQATT and CDR2 is SNEGSKA (reference sequence). The CDR3 sequence is 16 residues long. With V trimmed by 6 bases and J by 3 bases, 14 bases remained unmatched. The CDR3 DNA reads TGCAGTGCACCGGCTCCAGGGAGGGGTCTCTACAATGAGCAGTTCTTC. As protein: CSAPAPGRGLYNEQFF.

This clonotype was seen at least ten times. The V call is TRBV3-1, the J call TRBJ2-1; D not certain. Deletions cut 3 bases from V and 4 bases from J, with 7 bases between. The germline V gene has CDR1 LGHDT and CDR2 YNNKEL (reference sequence). The CDR3 spans 13 residues. The CDR3 is CASSQYPYNEQFF. Here the CDR3 DNA reads TGTGCCAGCAGCCAGTACCCTTACAATGAGCAGTTCTTC.

This clonotype was counted at least ten times. The V call is TRBV5-1, the J call TRBJ2-5; 8 nucleotides align to TRBD2. Germline loops: CDR1 SGHRS, CDR2 YFSETQ. The CDR3 is 17 residues long. The V gene end was trimmed by 0 bases and the J gene end by 2 bases; junction bases not matched to a gene: 9. The DNA for the CDR3 is TGCGCCAGCAGCTTGGCTGGGGCGAGCGGGAGTCAAGAGACCCAGTACTTC. It specifies CASSLAGASGSQETQYF.

This clonotype appeared a few times. V usage is TRBV19 and J usage is TRBJ2-5; weak D call: TRBD1 (5 bases). Germline V lookup: CDR1 LNHDA, CDR2 SQIVND (reference sequence). CDR3 length: 14 amino acids. Between the trimmed V and J ends, which lost 5 bases and 5 bases, there was a span of 15 bases. In nucleotides, the CDR3 is TGTGCCAGTAGTTTTTGGGGCCTCGCGGAGACCCAGTACTTC. As protein: CASSFWGLAETQYF.

This clonotype has ten or more counts. The rearrangement joins TRBV12-3 or TRBV12-4 to TRBJ2-1; TRBD2 aligns across 13 bases. The CDR3 is 17 residues long. The J segment lost 0 bases and the V segment lost 4 bases, leaving 3 bases of the junction unmatched. The CDR3 region is CASSSTSGRPSYNEQFF. CDR3 nucleotides: TGTGCCAGCAGTTCGACTAGCGGGAGGCCCTCCTACAATGAGCAGTTCTTC.

This clonotype has ten or more counts. This rearrangement joins TRBV13 to TRBJ2-7; TRBD1 matches at 8 bases. The CDR3 length is 14 residues. V lost 5 bases to trimming and J lost 2 bases; unmatched junction nucleotides: 5. Germline assignment: CDR1 PRHDT and CDR2 FYEKMQ (reference sequence). The CDR3: CASSPGDRPYEQYF. The CDR3 nucleotides are TGTGCCAGCAGCCCCGGGGACAGGCCCTACGAGCAGTACTTC.

In its sample, this clonotype was seen many times. J is TRBJ2-7 and V is TRBV7-2; D remains unclear. Germline V CDR1 and CDR2: SGHTA, FQGNSA. CDR3 length: 15 residues. The ends were cut back, 2 bases at V and 2 bases at J, with 13 bases in the middle. CDR3 residues: CASSLIDSDAYEQYF. CDR3 bases: TGTGCCAGCAGCTTAATCGATTCCGATGCCTACGAGCAGTACTTC.

The sample holds many counts of this clonotype. V gene TRBV5-6 combines with J gene TRBJ2-1; D remains ambiguous. Trimming pared 2 bases from V and 7 bases from J, leaving 10 bases between. Germline CDR1 and CDR2: SGHDT and YYEEEE. The CDR3 is 13 amino acids. This CDR3 is CASSFTRRNEQFF. The CDR3 DNA reads TGTGCCAGCAGCTTTACTCGTCGGAATGAGCAGTTCTTC.

By its share, this clonotype is medium-sized. This chain connects TRBV5-1 to TRBJ2-2, with D hard to call. Trimming removed 0 bases from V and 6 bases from J, with 12 bases in between. This CDR3 contains 15 residues. Germline-derived CDR1 and CDR2 are SGHRS and YFSETQ. CDR3 loop: CASSLAPSVAGELFF. CDR3 bases: TGCGCCAGCAGCTTGGCGCCTAGTGTCGCCGGGGAGCTGTTTTTT.

This clonotype was counted many times. The gene calls are TRBV20-1 and TRBJ2-7, with D unclear. Germline V CDR1 and CDR2: DFQATT, SNEGSKA (reference sequence). CDR3 size: 16 residues. Trimming cost V 0 bases and J 0 bases, with 15 bases left between them. Here the CDR3 reads CSARDLRSRDSYEQYF. The CDR3 DNA is TGCAGTGCTAGAGATTTGCGGTCGCGCGACTCCTACGAGCAGTACTTC.

This clonotype was seen repeatedly, ten times or more. The chain has TRBV5-5 and TRBJ1-6, with D perhaps TRBD1 (5 bases). In germline, CDR1 is SGHKS, CDR2 YYEKEE (reference sequence). V lost 4 bases, J lost 5 bases, and 13 bases lay in between. The CDR3 sequence is 15 residues long. DNA for the CDR3: TGTGCCAGCAGCCGTCGCGACAGCCATAATTCACCCCTCCACTTT. It specifies CASSRRDSHNSPLHF.

At least ten counts were recorded for this clonotype. This chain joins TRBV30 and TRBJ2-2, with TRBD2 as a possible D gene (6 bases). V was cut by 3 bases and J by 8 bases, with 10 bases left in between. The CDR3 has 12 residues. The V gene's germline CDR1 is GTSNPN and CDR2 SVGIG (reference sequence). The CDR3 protein is CAWRGTFGELFF. The CDR3 region has the DNA TGTGCCTGGAGGGGGACTTTTGGGGAGCTGTTTTTT.

This clonotype showed up many times. The chain uses TRBV5-1 and TRBJ2-3; 7 nucleotides line up with TRBD2. J gave up 4 bases and V 4 bases, and 6 bases lay outside the gene matches. The CDR3 sequence is 14 residues long. Germline CDR1 and CDR2: SGHRS and YFSETQ. The DNA of the CDR3 is TGCGCCAGCAGCCCGACTAGCTTACCAGATACGCAGTATTTT. It translates to CASSPTSLPDTQYF.

This clonotype was picked up many times. The CDR3 loop is CASSLGLTSGRGEQFF. The CDR3 bases are TGTGCCAGCAGCTTAGGATTGACTAGCGGGAGGGGTGAGCAGTTCTTC. The chain combines TRBV11-2 with TRBJ2-1; TRBD2 matches at 14 bases. The CDR3 has 16 amino acids. The V segment lost 1 base and the J segment 9 bases; nucleotides outside the gene matches: 5. Germline CDR1 is SGHAT and CDR2 is FQNNGV.

This clonotype was detected ten times or more. This chain connects TRBV4-3 to TRBJ2-1, with 9 bases fitting TRBD2. There are 16 residues in the CDR3. Germline CDR1 and CDR2: LGHNA and YSLEER. V was pared by 1 base and J by 7 bases, with 8 bases of the junction left unmatched. The chain's CDR3 is CASSQVALAGYNEQFF. The CDR3 DNA is TGCGCCAGCAGCCAAGTCGCCCTAGCGGGGTATAATGAGCAGTTCTTC.

This clonotype was detected many times. J is TRBJ2-1 and V is TRBV4-3, with D unresolved. The CDR3 is 13 residues long. Germline CDR1 is LGHNA and CDR2 is YSLEER. Trimming cost V 0 bases and J 5 bases, with 5 bases left between them. The CDR3 sequence is CASSQEFDNEQFF. In DNA form, the CDR3 reads TGCGCCAGCAGCCAAGAGTTCGACAATGAGCAGTTCTTC.